Below are 21 T cell receptor beta chains sequenced from a single sample in a study of shared clonotypes between healthy human individuals. Sequenced by immunoSEQ multiplex PCR; TCRdb stores in-frame clones only, minus some. Among around 720,000 clones listed, around three quarters were seen once. Sequenced: memory CD4+ T cells sorted from blood. Indicated subset: CD45RA-negative fraction. The source is a woman younger than 45 in good health.

The chain couples TRBV5-8 to TRBJ1-3; D may be TRBD1 (5 bases). Trimming took 5 bases from V and 2 from J, leaving 17 bases between them. Germline V gene data show CDR1 as SGHTS and CDR2 as YDEGEE. The CDR3 has 16 residues. The DNA of the CDR3 is TGTGCCAGCAGGCCCGGGGCCGGAAGACCTGGAAACACCATATATTTT. Its protein product is CASRPGAGRPGNTIYF. Together with reference TRBV5-8 and TRBJ1-3, the CDR3 gives the full variable domain: EAGVTQSPTHLIKTRGQQATLRCSPISGHTSVYWYQQALGLGLQFLLWYDEGEERNRGNFPPRFSGRQFPNYSSELNVNALELEDSALYLCASRPGAGRPGNTIYFGEGSWLTVV.

The CDR3 nucleotides read TGTGCCAGCAGCCCATCTGGCGTCTATGGCTACACCTTC. Its protein product is CASSPSGVYGYTF. The rearrangement joins TRBV14 to TRBJ1-2; D ambiguous. The CDR3 extends over 13 amino acids. Germline lookup yields CDR1 SGHDN and CDR2 FVKESK. The V end was cut by 4 bases, the J end by 4 bases, with 10 bases between.

CDR3 amino acids: CASSAPGTQNNEQFF. CDR3 bases: TGTGCCAGCAGCGCCCCCGGGACTCAGAACAATGAGCAGTTCTTC. J is TRBJ2-1 and V is TRBV9; a weak D match, TRBD2 (6 bases). Trimming shortened V by 3 bases and J by 5 bases, and 15 bases separated the two germline ends. Germline loops: CDR1 SGDLS, CDR2 YYNGEE. The CDR3 sequence is 15 residues long.

The sample holds a few counts of this clone. V and J are TRBV4-1 and TRBJ1-5; D remains ambiguous. Per germline, CDR1 MGHRA and CDR2 YSYEKL. The V gene lost 2 bases and the J gene lost 0 bases, with 2 bases spanning the gap. The CDR3 is made up of 13 amino acids. The CDR3 here is CASSQPSNQPQHF. The CDR3 bases are TGCGCCAGCAGCCAACCTAGCAATCAGCCCCAGCATTTT.

This rearrangement joins TRBV6-1 to TRBJ1-2; the D is unclear. The CDR3 is 13 amino acids. Germline V gene data show CDR1 as MNHNS and CDR2 as SASEGT. Trimming took off 8 bases at V and 0 bases at J, with 10 bases between the two ends. CDR3 amino acids: CASAKASNYGYTF. CDR3 DNA sequence: TGTGCCAGCGCAAAAGCCTCTAACTATGGCTACACCTTC.

The chain joins TRBV2 to TRBJ2-1; 13 bases agree with TRBD2. This CDR3 comprises 15 residues. The germline V gene has CDR1 SNHLY and CDR2 FYNNEI. The V gene end was trimmed by 6 bases and the J gene end by 4 bases; junction bases not matched to a gene: 3. In DNA, the CDR3 is TGTGCCAGCAGAGGGACTAGCGGGAAATACAATGAGCAGTTCTTC. Its translation: CASRGTSGKYNEQFF. The full variable domain, in which reference TRBV2 and TRBJ2-1 provide the parts outside the CDR3, is EPEVTQTPSHQVTQMGQEVILRCVPISNHLYFYWYRQILGQKVEFLVSFYNNEISEKSEIFDDQFSVERPDGSNFTLKIRSTKLEDSAMYFCASRGTSGKYNEQFFGPGTRLTVL.

The CDR3 protein is CASSSTVDSGRAFF. In DNA, the CDR3 is TGTGCCAGCAGCTCAACGGTGGACTCCGGACGGGCTTTCTTT. V and J are TRBV28 and TRBJ1-1, with no clear D. Germline V CDR1 and CDR2: MDHEN, SYDVKM. This CDR3 contains 14 residues. The V and J ends lost 6 bases and 11 bases respectively, with 22 bases between them.

J is TRBJ2-7 and V is TRBV5-6, with 12 nucleotides matching TRBD2. Germline V gives CDR1 SGHDT, CDR2 YYEEEE. The CDR3 has 15 residues. After removal of 4 bases from V and 2 bases from J, the junction contained 4 bases not matched to a gene. As DNA, the CDR3 is TGTGCCAGCAGCAAGGGACTAGCGGGCGCCTACGAGCAGTACTTC. Protein sequence: CASSKGLAGAYEQYF.

The chain combines TRBV5-6 with TRBJ2-2; 9 nucleotides agree with TRBD2. Germline loops: CDR1 SGHDT, CDR2 YYEEEE. Unmatched junction bases numbered 5, after V lost 4 bases and J lost 1 base. CDR3 length: 16 amino acids. CDR3 nucleotides: TGTGCCAGCAGCAGGGGACTAGCCGTGAACACCGGGGAGCTGTTTTTT. Protein sequence: CASSRGLAVNTGELFF.

The chain links TRBV6-1 to TRBJ2-1, with D possibly TRBD1 on 6 matching bases. With 4 bases removed from V and 0 bases from J, the gap between germline ends came to 13 bases. Per the germline V gene, CDR1 is MNHNS and CDR2 is SASEGT. The CDR3 extends over 16 amino acids. CDR3 amino acids: CASSAKGEPSYNEQFF. The CDR3 DNA reads as TGTGCCAGCAGTGCTAAGGGGGAACCCTCCTACAATGAGCAGTTCTTC.

J is TRBJ1-1 and V is TRBV27; TRBD1 matches 7 bases. CDR1 and CDR2 (germline): MNHEY, SMNVEV (reference sequence). CDR3 length: 14 residues. V was clipped by 7 bases and J by 0 bases; unmatched bases: 5. The CDR3: CASKRGQMNTEAFF. Written as DNA, the CDR3 is TGTGCCAGCAAGAGGGGACAGATGAACACTGAAGCTTTCTTT.

This clone was seen only once. The chain joins TRBV19 to TRBJ1-5, with D possibly being TRBD1 (5 bases). Germline values: CDR1 LNHDA, CDR2 SQIVND (reference sequence). The CDR3 has 17 amino acids. The V end was cut by 5 bases, the J end by 4 bases, with 21 bases between. DNA of the CDR3: TGTGCCAGTAGTGCCGACCGTGGGGCAGGATATAATCAGCCCCAGCATTTT. Amino acids: CASSADRGAGYNQPQHF.

The rearrangement uses TRBV11-2 and TRBJ2-7, with 8 nucleotides matching TRBD1. CDR1 and CDR2 (germline): SGHAT, FQNNGV. V was pared by 4 bases and J by 4 bases, with 9 bases of the junction left unmatched. There are 15 residues in the CDR3. The CDR3 reads CASSWAPGQVYEQYF. As DNA, the CDR3 is TGTGCCAGCAGCTGGGCTCCGGGACAGGTATACGAGCAGTACTTC.

As regards this clone: This CDR3 is also generated by other DNA sequences in the sample. The chain carries TRBV28 and TRBJ2-7; 13 bases line up with TRBD2. This CDR3 has 15 amino acids. The J segment lost 2 bases and the V segment lost 6 bases, leaving 4 bases of the junction unmatched. Germline V gene sequence: CDR1 MDHEN, CDR2 SYDVKM. The CDR3 DNA follows: TGTGCCAGCAGCCCGACTAGCGGGGGGACCTACGAGCAGTACTTC. It yields the protein CASSPTSGGTYEQYF.

V gene TRBV7-3 combines with J gene TRBJ2-1, with D possibly being TRBD1 (5 bases). Germline V gives CDR1 SGHTA, CDR2 FQGTGA. The CDR3 is 17 residues long. The V and J ends lost 6 bases and 3 bases respectively, with 21 bases between them. CDR3 amino acids: CASSYSGPTASYNEQFF. CDR3 nucleotides: TGTGCCAGCAGTTATTCCGGCCCGACAGCGAGCTACAATGAGCAGTTCTTC.

This clone was seen a single time. The CDR3 spells CASSSSGGSYEQYF. The CDR3 DNA sequence: TGTGCCAGCAGCTCTTCGGGGGGCTCCTACGAGCAGTACTTC. The V gene is TRBV7-6, the J gene TRBJ2-7, with 7 bases aligning to TRBD2. CDR3 length equals 14 residues. Germline V gene lookup returns CDR1 SGHVS and CDR2 FNYEAQ. V lost 4 bases and J lost 0; bases outside the gene matches: 3.

This clone came up a few times. Additional DNA sequences in this sample encode the identical CDR3. CDR3 coding DNA: TGTGCCAGCAGTGTACTAGCGGGTTACAATGAGCAGTTCTTC. It codes for CASSVLAGYNEQFF. The rearrangement uses TRBV6-4 and TRBJ2-1; 9 nucleotides line up with TRBD2. Trimming took 4 bases from V and 4 from J; bases not matched to a gene: 2. Looked up from germline, CDR1 is MRHNA and CDR2 is SNTAGT. The CDR3 totals 14 residues.

This sequence joins TRBV10-1 and TRBJ1-2, with 7 bases that match TRBD1. V lost 5 bases, J lost 4 bases, and 4 bases stayed unmatched. This CDR3 contains 13 residues. Germline loops: CDR1 WNHNN, CDR2 SYGVQD (reference sequence). The chain's CDR3 is CASSPGGSYGYTF. The CDR3 DNA follows: TGCGCCAGCAGTCCAGGGGGAAGCTATGGCTACACCTTC.

V gene TRBV20-1 combines with J gene TRBJ1-1; no firm D call. This CDR3 spans 10 amino acids. In germline, CDR1 is DFQATT, CDR2 SNEGSKA (reference sequence). V lost 3 bases to trimming and J lost 11 bases, with 10 bases between them. CDR3 coding DNA: TGCAGTGCTAGTGACCGCGAGGCTTTCTTT. Translation: CSASDREAFF.

The V and J genes are TRBV4-1 and TRBJ1-4; 9 bases agree with TRBD1. After removal of 3 bases from V and 7 bases from J, the junction contained 9 bases not matched to a gene. This CDR3 is built from 16 residues. Per the germline V gene, CDR1 is MGHRA and CDR2 is YSYEKL. Here the CDR3 DNA reads TGCGCCAGCAGCCAGAACCCGGGACAGGGTGGTGAAAAACTGTTTTTT. Its translation is CASSQNPGQGGEKLFF.

V gene TRBV18 combines with J gene TRBJ2-2, with D perhaps given as TRBD1 or TRBD2 (5 bases each). V gave up 0 bases and J gave up 2 bases, with 7 bases separating them. Germline V CDR1 and CDR2: KGHSH, LQKENI. The CDR3 spans 15 residues. CDR3 DNA: TGTGCCAGCTCACCACCGGGACCAAACACCGGGGAGCTGTTTTTT. Protein: CASSPPGPNTGELFF.